A selection of T cell receptor beta chains follows, all from one sample in a study of blood T cell repertoires in COVID-19. Method: immunoSEQ multiplex PCR; TCRdb's copy keeps in-frame clones and lacks some. The table has about 100,000 clones, about 81% seen once. Material: peripheral blood. The receptors originated from an older woman with acute or convalescent COVID-19. Both conserved end residues are trimmed from each CDR3.

j_call cdr3_length v_call cdr3_aa
TRBJ1-1 12 TRBV5-4 ASSLASGFTEAF
TRBJ2-1 13 TRBV6-2/TRBV6-3 ASSPPGVSYNEQF
TRBJ1-1 12 TRBV30 AWSKRRQGRRAF
TRBJ1-2 15 TRBV5-1 ASSFTRGGETNYGYT
TRBJ2-7 13 TRBV28 ASRPGQGLSYEQY
TRBJ1-3 14 TRBV11-3 ASSSRPGEPGNTIY
TRBJ1-6 14 TRBV5-1 ASSLHRLGPNSPLH
TRBJ2-2 13 TRBV18 ASSHDWINTGELF
TRBJ1-1 11 TRBV4-2 ASSPYSGTEAF
TRBJ2-3 16 TRBV4-3 ASSQDLSGGVITDTQY
TRBJ1-2 14 TRBV4-1 ASSQEPGQGAGGYT
TRBJ1-5 12 TRBV30 AWSVGGNNQPQH
TRBJ1-2 13 TRBV28 ASRRPGTGVYGYT
TRBJ1-1 14 TRBV2 ASSGIAGTGTTEAF
TRBJ2-7 10 TRBV11-3 ASSSNLKEQY
TRBJ1-2 13 TRBV5-1 ASSQRTGAGYGYT
TRBJ1-4 12 TRBV10-1 ASSVGSGPEKLF
TRBJ2-3 15 TRBV9 ASSVGASGGAGDTQY
TRBJ2-1 12 TRBV3-1/TRBV3-2 ASSQRGTHNEQF
TRBJ1-1 11 TRBV28 ASSLLRLAEAF
TRBJ1-4 12 TRBV5-4 ASSPGTTNEKLF
TRBJ1-2 11 TRBV15 ATSSDPGESYT
TRBJ1-4 11 TRBV7-2 ASSLKPGEKLF
TRBJ1-4 14 TRBV5-6 ASSFRTGDSNEKLF
TRBJ1-2 12 TRBV5-6 ASSLGQRLYGYT
TRBJ1-4 13 TRBV11-3 ASSSPGQIFEKLF
TRBJ1-1 11 TRBV6-1 ASSESVNTEAF
TRBJ2-3 13 TRBV5-4 ASSLRGKSTDTQY
TRBJ2-7 11 TRBV12-3/TRBV12-4 ASSLGEFYEQY
TRBJ1-2 15 TRBV11-2 ASSSPGQGIRNYGYT
TRBJ2-2 11 TRBV4-3 ASSQDRTGELF
TRBJ1-2 13 TRBV5-1 ASSQRQGTNYGYT
TRBJ1-6 13 TRBV27 ASSWGQAQGSPLH
TRBJ1-4 15 TRBV4-3 ASSPQPRQDTNEKLF
TRBJ2-7 14 TRBV27 ASSLSNPGSSYEQY
TRBJ1-1 13 TRBV4-1 ASSPMAGLNTEAF
TRBJ2-7 13 TRBV5-1 ASSEGTGLAYEQY
TRBJ2-6 14 TRBV30 ACPLDRGRGANVLT
TRBJ1-5 12 TRBV3-1/TRBV3-2 ASSPTSGVRPQH
TRBJ2-5 12 TRBV3-1/TRBV3-2 ASSPGEGLETQY